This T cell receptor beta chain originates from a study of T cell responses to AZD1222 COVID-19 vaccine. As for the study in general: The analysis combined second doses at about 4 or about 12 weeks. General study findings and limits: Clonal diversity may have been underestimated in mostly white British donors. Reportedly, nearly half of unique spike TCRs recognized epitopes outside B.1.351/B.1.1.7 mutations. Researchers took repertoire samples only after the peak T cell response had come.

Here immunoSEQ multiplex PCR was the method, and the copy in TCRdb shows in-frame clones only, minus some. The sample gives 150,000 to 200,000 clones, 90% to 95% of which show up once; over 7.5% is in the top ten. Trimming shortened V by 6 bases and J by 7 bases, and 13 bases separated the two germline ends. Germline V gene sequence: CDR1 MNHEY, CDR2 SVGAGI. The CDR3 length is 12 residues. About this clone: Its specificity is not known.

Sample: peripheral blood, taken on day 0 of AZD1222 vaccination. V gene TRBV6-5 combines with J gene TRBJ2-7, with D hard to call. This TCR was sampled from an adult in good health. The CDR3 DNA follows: TGTGCCAGCAGCCATCCTGGATGGGAGCAGTACTTC. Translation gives CASSHPGWEQYF.